This TCR beta chain was identified during a study of blood T cells in healthy people across ages. A second PCR of about 6 to 11 cycles used a sample-barcoded 5' primer and a J-beta primer mix. One entry per CDR3 protein, called by TCRdb with MiXCR from the 5' RACE reads. The sample consists of 700,000 or so distinct CDR3 sequences, approximately 21% of them appearing once. Germline assignment: CDR1 DFQATT and CDR2 SNEGSKA (reference sequence). Trimming stripped 5 bases from V and 2 bases from J, with 12 bases between. The CDR3 has 13 residues. Each donor supplied approximately 10 milliliters of peripheral blood. Samples each yielded at least 5 micrograms of total RNA.

The chain couples TRBV20-1 to TRBJ1-1; D perhaps matches TRBD1 (6 bases). Sample: blood. The source is a man in his sixties or seventies in good health. The CDR3 DNA follows: TGCAGTGCTCCCGGACAGTCTAACACTGAAGCTTTCTTT. It is translated as CSAPGQSNTEAFF.